This T cell receptor (beta chain) appears in the sequencing data of a study of T cell responses to AZD1222 COVID-19 vaccine. On this clone: Antigen unknown.

Clones were read by immunoSEQ multiplex PCR, and TCRdb kept only the in-frame ones, dropping some. The sample carries 120,000 to 150,000 clones, 91% recorded once. General study results and limits: All repertoire sampling was performed exclusively after the peak T cell response. Unmutated variant regions reportedly attract nearly half of all spike-specific TCRs.

This CDR3 contains 15 residues. Germline CDR1 and CDR2: MNHEY and SVGAGI. Trimming pared 6 bases from V and 0 bases from J, leaving 12 bases between. Sequenced material: peripheral blood, taken 28 days after the second dose of the MenACWY control vaccine. The V call is TRBV6-5, the J call TRBJ2-1; D possibly corresponds to TRBD2 (6 bases). The clonotype was recovered from an adult who received the MenACWY meningococcal vaccine as a control. CDR3 sequence: CASSRSGLSYNEQFF. As DNA, the CDR3 is TGTGCCAGCAGCCGAAGCGGGCTCTCCTACAATGAGCAGTTCTTC.